A single sample gave rise to the 11 T cell receptor beta chains below, sequenced in a study of blood T cell repertoires in COVID-19. Assay: immunoSEQ multiplex PCR; the TCRdb copy retains only in-frame clones and omits some. The sample contains 270,000 or so clones, 86% of which appear only once. The sample comprised peripheral blood. The source is a woman aged 25 to 45 with active or convalescent COVID-19.

The chain employs TRBV19 and TRBJ1-4; 8 bases are shared with TRBD1. The length of the CDR3 is 15 residues. The V segment lost 2 bases and the J segment 7 bases; nucleotides outside the gene matches: 6. CDR1 and CDR2 from the germline V gene are LNHDA and SQIVND (reference sequence). The CDR3 DNA is TGTGCCAGTAGTATACGGACAGGGTATTCTGAAAAACTGTTTTTT. Its protein is CASSIRTGYSEKLFF.

The table lists this clone with a count of one. The chain has TRBV12-3 or TRBV12-4 and TRBJ2-5, with 7 positions matching TRBD2. The CDR3 spans 13 residues. J lost 3 bases, V lost 3 bases, and 1 base had no gene match. The CDR3, as DNA: TGTGCCAGCAGTTTTCGGGGGGAAGAGACCCAGTACTTC. It yields the protein CASSFRGEETQYF.

This chain joins TRBV6-2 or TRBV6-3 and TRBJ1-5; a weak D match, TRBD1 (5 bases). V shed 6 bases and J shed 5 bases, with 11 bases lying between them. Germline values: CDR1 MNHEY, CDR2 SVGEGT. The CDR3 length is 13 residues. The CDR3 region has the DNA TGTGCCAGCAGCGAGGCAGGGTATCAGCCCCAGCATTTT. It yields the protein CASSEAGYQPQHF.

The chain joins TRBV3-1 (or the pseudogene TRBV3-2) to TRBJ2-7; 8 positions match TRBD1. Germline V CDR1 and CDR2: LGHDT, YNNKEL (reference sequence). The CDR3 loop spans 16 amino acids. Trimming at V came to 3 bases and at J to 5 bases, leaving 12 bases not matched to a gene. The CDR3 nucleotides are TGTGCCAGCAGCCATGCCCCCGGACAGGGATTCCACGAGCAGTACTTC. It yields the protein CASSHAPGQGFHEQYF.

The chain couples TRBV5-1 to TRBJ2-7; D might be TRBD1 (7 bases). The ends were cut back, 3 bases at V and 2 bases at J, with 12 bases in the middle. CDR3 length: 14 amino acids. In germline, CDR1 is SGHRS, CDR2 YFSETQ. The CDR3 bases are TGCGCCAGCAGCTCGACAGGGACTCCCTACGAGCAGTACTTC. It codes for CASSSTGTPYEQYF.

There are a few counts of this clone. V usage is TRBV4-2 and J usage is TRBJ2-7; D perhaps matches TRBD2 (6 bases). Germline V gives CDR1 LGHNA, CDR2 YNFKEQ. CDR3 size: 15 residues. V lost 1 base and J 4 bases, leaving 14 bases between the germline ends. The DNA of the CDR3 is TGTGCCAGCAGCCAAGTAGGCAGGGAGGATTACGAGCAGTACTTC. This gives the protein CASSQVGREDYEQYF.

This chain joins TRBV19 and TRBJ1-2, with D perhaps matching TRBD1 (6 bases). V dropped 9 bases and J dropped 2 bases, with 19 bases sitting between them. The CDR3 runs 15 residues. Germline V gene sequence: CDR1 LNHDA, CDR2 SQIVND (reference sequence). Here the CDR3 reads CASLGPTGQNYGYTF. The CDR3 DNA follows: TGTGCCAGCCTAGGCCCCACCGGACAGAACTATGGCTACACCTTC.

This clone has a handful of counts. The genes are TRBV9 and TRBJ1-4, with a weak D call TRBD1 (6 bases). From germline, CDR1 is SGDLS and CDR2 YYNGEE. CDR3 size: 16 residues. V was pared by 3 bases and J by 0 bases, with 12 bases between. CDR3 DNA: TGTGCCAGCAGCGCTAACGGACAGCCAACTAATGAAAAACTGTTTTTT. Translation: CASSANGQPTNEKLFF.

The CDR3, as DNA: TGTGCCAGTCATCCCCAGGGGGGAGGTCGGCCCCAGCATTTT. It is translated as CASHPQGGGRPQHF. V is TRBV19 and J is TRBJ1-5; 7 bases align to TRBD1. V trimming: 8 bases; J trimming: 9 bases; junction bases outside the gene matches: 13. CDR3 length equals 14 residues. Germline assignment: CDR1 LNHDA and CDR2 SQIVND (reference sequence).

V and J are TRBV7-9 and TRBJ2-7; possibly TRBD1 for D (6 bases). V shed 5 bases and J shed 4 bases, with 18 bases lying between them. Germline values: CDR1 SEHNR, CDR2 FQNEAQ (reference sequence). The CDR3 runs 15 residues. CDR3 nucleotides: TGTGCCAGCAGCCATGAAGTCTGGGGGCAGTACGAGCAGTACTTC. This translates into CASSHEVWGQYEQYF.

The gene calls are TRBV30 and TRBJ2-6, with D maybe TRBD1 (6 bases). Per the germline V gene, CDR1 is GTSNPN and CDR2 is SVGIG (reference sequence). Trimming left V 8 bases short and J 0 bases short, with 17 bases between. This CDR3 contains 16 residues. In nucleotides, the CDR3 is TGTGCCACACAACAGGGAAAAGTCTCTGGGGCCAACGTCCTGACTTTC. Its translation is CATQQGKVSGANVLTF.